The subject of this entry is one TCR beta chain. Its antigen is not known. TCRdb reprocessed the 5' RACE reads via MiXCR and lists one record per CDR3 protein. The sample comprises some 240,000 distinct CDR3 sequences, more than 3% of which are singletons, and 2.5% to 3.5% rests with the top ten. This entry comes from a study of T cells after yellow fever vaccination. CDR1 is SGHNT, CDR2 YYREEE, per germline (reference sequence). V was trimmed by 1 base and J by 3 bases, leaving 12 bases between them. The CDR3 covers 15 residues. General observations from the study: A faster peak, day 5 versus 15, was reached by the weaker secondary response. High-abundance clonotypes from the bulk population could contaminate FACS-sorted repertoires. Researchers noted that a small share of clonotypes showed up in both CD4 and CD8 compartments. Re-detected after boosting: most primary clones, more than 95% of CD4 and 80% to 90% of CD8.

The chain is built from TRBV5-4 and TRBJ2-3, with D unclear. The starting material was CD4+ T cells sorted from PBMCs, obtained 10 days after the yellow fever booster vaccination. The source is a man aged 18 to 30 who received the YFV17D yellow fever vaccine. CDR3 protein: CASSLPVGMTDTQYF. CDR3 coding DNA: TGTGCCAGCAGCTTGCCCGTGGGGATGACAGATACGCAGTATTTT.